A single sample is the source of the 21 T cell receptor beta chains below, sequenced in a study of PD-L1 blockade in urothelial cancer. Method: immunoSEQ multiplex PCR; TCRdb's copy keeps in-frame clones and lacks some. The table lists about 84,000 clones, about 81% of them singletons. Specimen: PBMCs, collected around atezolizumab (anti-PD-L1) treatment. These TCRs come from a man aged 65-85 years with urothelial cancer.

The chain combines TRBV2 with TRBJ2-5; TRBD1 is a possible D gene (8 bases). Trimming removed 6 bases at V and 4 bases at J, with 15 bases between. This CDR3 is built from 14 residues. Germline lookup yields CDR1 SNHLY and CDR2 FYNNEI. This chain's CDR3 is CASRGYRGGETQYF. Here the CDR3 DNA reads TGTGCCAGCAGAGGATACAGGGGGGGAGAGACCCAGTACTTC.

The rearrangement links TRBV7-8 to TRBJ2-1, with D possibly TRBD1 on 7 matching bases. V dropped 4 bases and J dropped 4 bases, with 20 bases sitting between them. The CDR3 is 17 amino acids. Germline CDR1 SGHVS, CDR2 FQNEAQ. The CDR3 spells CASSSGGGGGRYNEQFF. In nucleotides, the CDR3 is TGTGCCAGCAGCTCCGGTGGTGGAGGGGGCAGGTACAATGAGCAGTTCTTC.

The gene calls are TRBV5-4 and TRBJ2-5; 7 bases fit TRBD1. The CDR3 extends over 14 amino acids. V gave up 3 bases and J gave up 1 base; unmatched junction bases: 3. Germline V gene lookup returns CDR1 SGHNT and CDR2 YYREEE (reference sequence). The CDR3 nucleotides read TGTGCCAGCAGCTCTGGACAGGTCCAAGAGACCCAGTACTTC. This encodes CASSSGQVQETQYF. The full variable domain, in which reference TRBV5-4 and TRBJ2-5 provide the parts outside the CDR3, is ETGVTQSPTHLIKTRGQQVTLRCSSQSGHNTVSWYQQALGQGPQFIFQYYREEENGRGNFPPRFSGLQFPNYSSELNVNALELDDSALYLCASSSGQVQETQYFGPGTRLLVL.

The rearrangement uses TRBV15 and TRBJ2-6; 12 bases fit TRBD1. This CDR3 comprises 18 residues. J gave up 0 bases and V 1 base, and 1 base lay outside the gene matches. The V gene's germline CDR1 is LNHNV and CDR2 YYDKDF (reference sequence). The CDR3 loop is CATSRGGQGASGANVLTF. The DNA for the CDR3 is TGTGCCACCAGCAGAGGGGGACAGGGGGCCTCTGGGGCCAACGTCCTGACTTTC.

The chain has TRBV11-3 and TRBJ1-1, with 7 bases lining up with TRBD1. V lost 5 bases, J lost 3 bases, and 6 bases stayed unmatched. Germline values: CDR1 SGHNT, CDR2 YENEEA. The CDR3 is 14 amino acids. CDR3 sequence reads: CASSLYRGHTEAFF. The CDR3 bases are TGTGCCAGCAGCCTTTACAGGGGTCACACTGAAGCTTTCTTT.

This clone was detected only once. The J gene is TRBJ1-5, the V gene TRBV19; no firm D call. Deletions cut 3 bases from V and 2 bases from J, with 8 bases between. In germline, CDR1 is LNHDA, CDR2 SQIVND (reference sequence). This CDR3 has 14 amino acids. For the CDR3, the DNA is TGTGCCAGTAGTATGGAGCGGGGCAATCAGCCCCAGCATTTT. This sequence encodes CASSMERGNQPQHF.

The chain combines TRBV7-8 with TRBJ2-4; tentative D call: TRBD2 (5 bases). Germline CDR1 reads SGHVS; CDR2 reads FQNEAQ. V shed 5 bases and J shed 0 bases, with 11 bases lying between them. The CDR3 covers 15 residues. This CDR3 is CASSPRGLAKNIQYF. For the CDR3, the DNA is TGTGCCAGCAGCCCGAGAGGGTTAGCCAAAAACATTCAGTACTTC.

This clone was picked up one time. The chain has TRBV7-9 and TRBJ2-7, with 12 bases that match TRBD2. The CDR3 contains 16 residues. V lost 4 bases and J lost 2; bases outside the gene matches: 6. The germline V gene has CDR1 SEHNR and CDR2 FQNEAQ (reference sequence). CDR3 DNA: TGTGCCAGCAGCTATACTAGCGGGGGGACTCCCTACGAGCAGTACTTC. It specifies CASSYTSGGTPYEQYF.

The chain is built from TRBV27 and TRBJ2-2; possible D gene TRBD2, 6 bases. The V gene lost 3 bases and the J gene lost 5 bases, with 16 bases spanning the gap. The length of the CDR3 is 16 residues. CDR1 is MNHEY and CDR2 is SMNVEV in the germline V gene (reference sequence). CDR3 residues: CASSFFVGGGTGELFF. The DNA of the CDR3 is TGTGCCAGCAGTTTCTTCGTCGGGGGTGGAACCGGGGAGCTGTTTTTT.

The rearrangement uses TRBV7-2 and TRBJ1-2, with TRBD1 matching 7 bases. Trimming removed 5 bases from V and 4 bases from J; junction bases left unmatched: 4. From germline, CDR1 is SGHTA and CDR2 FQGNSA. This CDR3 has 13 residues. The CDR3 is CASSPQGSYGYTF. The CDR3 region has the DNA TGTGCCAGCAGCCCACAGGGGTCCTATGGCTACACCTTC.

This chain joins TRBV18 and TRBJ1-1; no reliable D call. V was pared by 3 bases and J by 11 bases, with 13 bases between. CDR1 KGHSH and CDR2 LQKENI come from the germline V gene. This CDR3 spans 12 amino acids. This CDR3 reads CASSPFSYEAFF. CDR3 DNA sequence: TGTGCCAGCTCACCCTTTTCATATGAGGCTTTCTTT.

The chain has TRBV19 and TRBJ2-5; the D gene is possibly TRBD2 (7 bases). Trimming cost V 5 bases and J 5 bases, with 15 bases left between them. Per the germline V gene, CDR1 is LNHDA and CDR2 is SQIVND (reference sequence). This CDR3 region has 14 residues. The CDR3 DNA reads TGTGCCAGTAGTTGGCCTGGCGGGGGCGAGACCCAGTACTTC. This translates into CASSWPGGGETQYF.

A single count supports this clone. The chain carries TRBV19 and TRBJ2-2; TRBD2 aligns across 8 bases. The CDR3 covers 14 residues. Losses at the gene ends were 8 bases for V and 3 bases for J; bases not matched to a gene: 5. In germline, CDR1 is LNHDA, CDR2 SQIVND (reference sequence). The CDR3 DNA sequence: TGTGCCAGTGCCGGGACTAGTTACACCGGGGAGCTGTTTTTT. This sequence encodes CASAGTSYTGELFF.

This clone has only one observation. The rearrangement joins TRBV2 to TRBJ2-3; 9 bases are a match to TRBD2. The V gene end was trimmed by 5 bases and the J gene end by 4 bases; junction bases not matched to a gene: 7. The germline CDR1 and CDR2 sequences are SNHLY and FYNNEI. The CDR3 runs 15 residues. CDR3 amino acids: CASSRAGGSSDTQYF. The CDR3 nucleotides read TGTGCCAGCAGTCGCGCGGGGGGGTCGTCAGATACGCAGTATTTT.

The chain carries TRBV7-9 and TRBJ1-2, with D tentatively TRBD1 (6 bases). Germline V gives CDR1 SEHNR, CDR2 FQNEAQ (reference sequence). The V gene lost 0 bases and the J gene lost 5 bases, with 7 bases spanning the gap. The CDR3 spans 13 residues. The CDR3 loop reads CASSLADSYGYTF. The CDR3 DNA is TGTGCCAGCAGCTTAGCGGACAGTTATGGCTACACCTTC.

This chain joins TRBV7-6 and TRBJ1-3; 8 nucleotides agree with TRBD1. This CDR3 region has 18 residues. Germline V lookup: CDR1 SGHVS, CDR2 FNYEAQ. J lost 0 bases, V lost 5 bases, and 12 bases had no gene match. In DNA, the CDR3 is TGTGCCAGCAGCCCCGGACAGGGAATACTTCGCTCTGGAAACACCATATATTTT. Its protein is CASSPGQGILRSGNTIYF.

Concerning this clone itself: This same CDR3 is encoded by further DNA sequences in the sample. The chain joins TRBV29-1 to TRBJ2-1, with D possibly being TRBD2 (5 bases). The CDR3 consists of 14 residues. The germline V gene encodes CDR1 SQVTM and CDR2 ANQGSEA. Trimming cost V 5 bases and J 4 bases, with 15 bases left between them. CDR3 sequence reads: CSVPTSGAYNEQFF. The CDR3 DNA is TGCAGCGTTCCTACTAGTGGAGCGTACAATGAGCAGTTCTTC.

The V gene is TRBV19, the J gene TRBJ2-3, with D perhaps TRBD2 (5 bases). Trimming took 4 bases from V and 3 from J, leaving 17 bases between them. CDR1 and CDR2 from the germline V gene are LNHDA and SQIVND (reference sequence). This CDR3 is built from 16 residues. The CDR3 DNA reads as TGTGCCAGTAGTACCGGCAGTTCGGGGTTAACAGATACGCAGTATTTT. As protein: CASSTGSSGLTDTQYF. Full variable domain (outside the CDR3, taken from reference TRBV19 and TRBJ2-3): DGGITQSPKYLFRKEGQNVTLSCEQNLNHDAMYWYRQDPGQGLRLIYYSQIVNDFQKGDIAEGYSVSREKKESFPLTVTSAQKNPTAFYLCASSTGSSGLTDTQYFGPGTRLTVL.

The chain uses TRBV4-1 and TRBJ1-4; D is unresolved. This CDR3 contains 15 residues. CDR1 and CDR2 from the germline V gene are MGHRA and YSYEKL. Between the trimmed V and J ends, which lost 1 base and 5 bases, there was a span of 11 bases. CDR3 protein: CASSQVPGGNEKLFF. In DNA, the CDR3 is TGCGCCAGCAGCCAAGTCCCGGGTGGGAATGAAAAACTGTTTTTT.

The chain has TRBV28 and TRBJ1-1; D unclear. The CDR3 covers 15 residues. V was cut by 7 bases and J by 0 bases, with 15 bases left in between. In germline, CDR1 is MDHEN, CDR2 SYDVKM. The CDR3 nucleotides read TGTGCCAGCAAGGTTACCGAGGCGATGAACACTGAAGCTTTCTTT. Translated: CASKVTEAMNTEAFF.

The chain joins TRBV5-4 to TRBJ2-7, with TRBD1 as a possible D gene (6 bases). The germline V gene encodes CDR1 SGHNT and CDR2 YYREEE (reference sequence). This CDR3 is built from 15 residues. The V and J ends lost 4 bases and 1 base respectively, with 15 bases between them. CDR3: CASSPTLGQSYEQYF. CDR3 nucleotides: TGTGCCAGCAGCCCAACCTTGGGACAATCCTACGAGCAGTACTTC.